Described below is a single TCR beta chain sequence and its context. Germline values: CDR1 WNHNN, CDR2 SYGVQD (reference sequence). Losses at the gene ends were 7 bases for V and 6 bases for J; bases not matched to a gene: 8. The CDR3 is 13 amino acids. This record comes from a study of T cell changes during pregnancy in multiple sclerosis. Profiling relied on immunoSEQ multiplex PCR, and the TCRdb table lists in-frame clones only, not all of them. The sample lists around 68,000 clones; 90% were seen once. The material sequenced was peripheral blood, taken in the third trimester of pregnancy. The chain employs TRBV10-1 and TRBJ2-7; 8 positions match TRBD1. This clonotype originated in a female donor with multiple sclerosis, enrolled in a pregnancy study. CDR3: CASNPGGSGEQYF. Written as DNA, the CDR3 is TGCGCCAGCAACCCAGGGGGCTCGGGCGAGCAGTACTTC.